Following are 24 T cell receptor beta chains from one sample sequenced in a study of T cells in Graves' hyperthyroidism and ophthalmopathy. RNA transcripts were the template for amplifying TCR beta CDR3 regions. HTBI primers drove first-round RT-PCR of the TCR CDR3. TCRdb reanalysed the multiplex PCR reads using MiXCR and keeps one entry per CDR3 protein. Altogether some 210,000 distinct CDR3 sequences are present, roughly 17% being singletons, with the ten largest covering 50%. The material sequenced was blood. All receptors derive from a man aged 45 to 65 with Graves' hyperthyroidism.

Only a few counts were recorded for this clonotype. V is TRBV6-9 and J is TRBJ1-5; 10 bases are shared with TRBD1. Trimming cost V 2 bases and J 2 bases; bases outside gene matches: 6. Germline V lookup: CDR1 MNHGY, CDR2 SVAAGI. The CDR3 loop spans 17 amino acids. CDR3 loop: CASSYHDRGRGNQPQHF. CDR3 bases: TGTGCCAGCAGTTATCACGACAGGGGGCGGGGCAATCAGCCCCAGCATTTT.

This chain joins TRBV4-2 and TRBJ2-1; a possible D gene is TRBD2 (5 bases). The germline V and J ends were trimmed by 0 bases and 0 bases, with 18 bases remaining between them. Per germline, CDR1 LGHNA and CDR2 YNFKEQ. The CDR3 is 19 amino acids. CDR3 DNA sequence: TGTGCCAGCAGCCAAGATGAACGAGGGAGTGGGAGCTCCTACAATGAGCAGTTCTTC. As protein: CASSQDERGSGSSYNEQFF.

The table lists this clonotype with many counts. The chain has TRBV11-2 and TRBJ2-1, with D perhaps matching TRBD1 or TRBD2 (5 bases each). CDR1 and CDR2 (germline): SGHAT, FQNNGV. The V and J ends lost 5 bases and 0 bases respectively, with 17 bases between them. The CDR3 loop spans 17 amino acids. The CDR3 DNA is TGTGCCAGCAGCCCAGACCCGGGACGGATCTCCTACAATGAGCAGTTCTTC. This gives the protein CASSPDPGRISYNEQFF.

This clonotype was observed a handful of times. This chain connects TRBV28 to TRBJ2-3, with D hard to call. V was clipped by 5 bases and J by 1 base, with 7 bases between them. The CDR3 covers 13 residues. Germline CDR1 MDHEN, CDR2 SYDVKM. The CDR3 nucleotides are TGTGCCAGCAGTGTCTTGGGCACAGATACGCAGTATTTT. This codes for CASSVLGTDTQYF.

The chain joins TRBV11-2 to TRBJ2-3; TRBD2 agrees at 11 bases. Germline V gene sequence: CDR1 SGHAT, CDR2 FQNNGV. CDR3 size: 16 residues. V lost 3 bases and J lost 1; bases outside the gene matches: 3. The CDR3 DNA sequence: TGTGCCAGCAGCTTTATAGCGGGAGGGGGCACAGATACGCAGTATTTT. The encoded protein is CASSFIAGGGTDTQYF. The variable domain in full, with the rest retrieved from reference TRBV11-2 and TRBJ2-3, is EAGVAQSPRYKIIEKRQSVAFWCNPISGHATLYWYQQILGQGPKLLIQFQNNGVVDDSQLPKDRFSAERLKGVDSTLKIQPAKLEDSAVYLCASSFIAGGGTDTQYFGPGTRLTVL.

This clonotype has ten or more counts. The chain employs TRBV25-1 and TRBJ2-5, with D tentatively TRBD1 or TRBD2 (6 bases each). With 6 bases removed from V and 0 bases from J, the gap between germline ends came to 11 bases. Germline V gene data show CDR1 as MGHDK and CDR2 as SYGVNS. This CDR3 has 14 amino acids. The CDR3, as DNA: TGTGCCAGCAGGCGGGACACCAACCAAGAGACCCAGTACTTC. Amino acid sequence: CASRRDTNQETQYF.

This clonotype was detected ten times or more. The rearrangement joins TRBV10-3 to TRBJ2-1, with 14 positions matching TRBD2. Germline V gene sequence: CDR1 ENHRY, CDR2 SYGVKD. With 4 bases clipped from V and 8 bases from J, the junction kept 10 bases outside the gene matches. The CDR3 covers 17 residues. As DNA, the CDR3 is TGTGCCATCAGTGCGACTAGCGGGAGGGCCGGTCACTATGAGCAGTTCTTC. Amino acids: CAISATSGRAGHYEQFF.

There are many counts of this clonotype. The rearrangement joins TRBV6-4 to TRBJ2-2; D is tentatively TRBD1 or TRBD2 (5 bases each). Germline CDR1 reads MRHNA; CDR2 reads SNTAGT. With 5 bases removed from V and 2 bases from J, the gap between germline ends came to 6 bases. CDR3 length: 13 residues. For the CDR3, the DNA is TGTGCCAGCAGTCGGGACAACACCGGGGAGCTGTTTTTT. Residues: CASSRDNTGELFF.

This clonotype has just a few counts. The J gene is TRBJ2-1, the V gene TRBV5-1, with D maybe TRBD2 (6 bases). Germline CDR1 SGHRS, CDR2 YFSETQ. Trimming removed 7 bases from V and 7 bases from J, with 21 bases in between. The CDR3 runs to 15 residues. As DNA, the CDR3 is TGCGCCAGCCGAAGGACTACGCGATTTCAGAATGAGCAGTTCTTC. Encoded protein: CASRRTTRFQNEQFF. Filled out from reference TRBV5-1 and TRBJ2-1, the complete variable domain reads KAGVTQTPRYLIKTRGQQVTLSCSPISGHRSVSWYQQTPGQGLQFLFEYFSETQRNKGNFPGRFSGRQFSNSRSEMNVSTLELGDSALYLCASRRTTRFQNEQFFGPGTRLTVL.

This clonotype has more than one count but fewer than ten. The CDR3 DNA is TGCAGCGTTGCCGGGACTAGCGGGAGGCCCCAAGAGACCCAGTACTTC. Its translation: CSVAGTSGRPQETQYF. V and J are TRBV29-1 and TRBJ2-5; 15 bases are shared with TRBD2. With 4 bases clipped from V and 1 base from J, the junction kept 4 bases outside the gene matches. Germline CDR1 and CDR2: SQVTM and ANQGSEA. This CDR3 spans 16 amino acids.

As regards this clonotype: Mismatch with germline at one junction end may stem from a read error. This chain links TRBV7-2 with TRBJ2-1, with D possibly called TRBD1 or TRBD2 (5 bases each). In germline, CDR1 is SGHTA, CDR2 FQGNSA. This CDR3 has 14 residues. The CDR3 loop is CASSPGASYNEQLF. The CDR3 DNA reads TGTGCCAGCAGCCCCGGGGCCTCGTACAATGAGCAGCTCTTC.

This clonotype was observed a single time. The chain has TRBV5-1 and TRBJ2-3; 7 bases agree with TRBD2. CDR3 length equals 15 residues. The germline CDR1 and CDR2 sequences are SGHRS and YFSETQ. J gave up 6 bases and V 7 bases, and 14 bases lay outside the gene matches. DNA of the CDR3: TGCGCCAGCTGCGCTAGCGGCATCCCGGTGGATACGCAGTATTTT. Residues: CASCASGIPVDTQYF. Looking up the rest from reference TRBV5-1 and TRBJ2-3 gives the full variable domain: KAGVTQTPRYLIKTRGQQVTLSCSPISGHRSVSWYQQTPGQGLQFLFEYFSETQRNKGNFPGRFSGRQFSNSRSEMNVSTLELGDSALYLCASCASGIPVDTQYFGPGTRLTVL.

The chain couples TRBV7-9 to TRBJ2-3; 9 nucleotides line up with TRBD2. CDR1 and CDR2 from the germline V gene are SEHNR and FQNEAQ (reference sequence). The V segment lost 4 bases and the J segment 4 bases; nucleotides outside the gene matches: 9. This CDR3 is built from 16 residues. CDR3 loop: CASSSSLAGSADTQYF. In DNA form, the CDR3 reads TGTGCCAGCAGCTCCTCGCTAGCGGGATCAGCAGATACGCAGTATTTT.

The V gene is TRBV28, the J gene TRBJ2-5, with 7 nucleotides matching TRBD1. The CDR3 length is 15 residues. CDR1 is MDHEN and CDR2 is SYDVKM in the germline V gene. Trimming removed 6 bases from V and 1 base from J; junction bases left unmatched: 8. The CDR3 DNA follows: TGTGCCAGCAGCCCCGACAGGGCCACCCAAGAGACCCAGTACTTC. Translation gives CASSPDRATQETQYF.

The V gene is TRBV14, the J gene TRBJ1-6, with D perhaps TRBD1 (6 bases). Trimming took 5 bases from V and 9 from J, leaving 20 bases between them. The CDR3 spans 16 residues. CDR1 and CDR2 (germline): SGHDN, FVKESK. The CDR3 region is CASSFRGRGGGSPLHF. CDR3 coding DNA: TGTGCCAGCAGCTTCCGAGGACGAGGGGGTGGTTCACCCCTCCACTTT.

This clonotype appeared a few times. The genes are TRBV28 and TRBJ1-1; a possible D gene is TRBD1 (5 bases). Germline values: CDR1 MDHEN, CDR2 SYDVKM. Trimming took off 3 bases at V and 0 bases at J, with 8 bases between the two ends. The CDR3 is 14 amino acids. CDR3 sequence (DNA): TGTGCCAGCAGTTTCGGGGCGGTGAACACTGAAGCTTTCTTT. Its translation: CASSFGAVNTEAFF.

This clonotype was counted ten times or more. This rearrangement joins TRBV6-1 to TRBJ2-3; 7 positions agree with TRBD2. Losses at the gene ends were 3 bases for V and 4 bases for J; bases not matched to a gene: 10. Germline CDR1 and CDR2: MNHNS and SASEGT. The CDR3 contains 16 residues. The CDR3 reads CASSEGAGAEADTQYF. Here the CDR3 DNA reads TGTGCCAGCAGTGAGGGCGCGGGAGCAGAGGCAGATACGCAGTATTTT.

This chain joins TRBV20-1 and TRBJ2-5; 9 nucleotides match TRBD1. This CDR3 region has 15 residues. With 1 base clipped from V and 5 bases from J, the junction kept 8 bases outside the gene matches. CDR1 and CDR2 (germline): DFQATT, SNEGSKA (reference sequence). This CDR3 reads CSARGGTGKHETQYF. The CDR3 nucleotides read TGCAGTGCTAGAGGGGGGACAGGGAAGCATGAGACCCAGTACTTC.

In this sample, this clonotype turned up many times. The chain is built from TRBV15 and TRBJ2-5, with a tentative D call TRBD2 (7 bases). CDR3 size: 16 residues. V was pared by 1 base and J by 1 base, with 13 bases between. Germline values: CDR1 LNHNV, CDR2 YYDKDF (reference sequence). This chain's CDR3 is CATSRGGGAIQETQYF. The CDR3, as DNA: TGTGCCACCAGCAGAGGTGGGGGGGCGATCCAAGAGACCCAGTACTTC. Filled out from reference TRBV15 and TRBJ2-5, the complete variable domain reads DAMVIQNPRYQVTQFGKPVTLSCSQTLNHNVMYWYQQKSSQAPKLLFHYYDKDFNNEADTPDNFQSRRPNTSFCFLDIRSPGLGDTAMYLCATSRGGGAIQETQYFGPGTRLLVL.

This clonotype was seen a handful of times. The V call is TRBV5-1, the J call TRBJ2-3; 8 bases are a match to TRBD1. Germline values: CDR1 SGHRS, CDR2 YFSETQ. Losses at the gene ends were 4 bases for V and 0 bases for J; bases not matched to a gene: 7. The CDR3 runs to 16 residues. This CDR3 is CASSSETGASTDTQYF. The CDR3 nucleotides read TGCGCCAGCAGCAGTGAGACAGGGGCTAGCACAGATACGCAGTATTTT.

This clonotype was observed at least ten times. Here the CDR3 reads CASSKGVAGEEQYF. The CDR3 region has the DNA TGTGCCAGCAGCAAAGGGGTAGCGGGAGAAGAGCAGTACTTC. The rearrangement joins TRBV7-9 to TRBJ2-7, with 9 positions matching TRBD2. The CDR3 covers 14 residues. CDR1 is SEHNR and CDR2 is FQNEAQ in the germline V gene (reference sequence). V shed 5 bases, J shed 7 bases, and the junction held 9 bases outside the gene matches.

This clonotype was seen at least ten times. V gene TRBV7-2 combines with J gene TRBJ2-1; D is perhaps TRBD1 (6 bases). Germline V lookup: CDR1 SGHTA, CDR2 FQGNSA. The CDR3 totals 14 residues. V lost 5 bases, J lost 8 bases, and 16 bases lay in between. The DNA for the CDR3 is TGTGCCAGCAGCCAGGGGCTAGCATCGGATGAGCAGTTCTTC. Residues: CASSQGLASDEQFF.

The chain employs TRBV3-1 and TRBJ1-5; TRBD1 matches 7 bases. This CDR3 region has 15 residues. The ends lost 5 bases at V and 2 bases at J; junction bases unmatched: 6. Looked up from germline, CDR1 is LGHDT and CDR2 is YNNKEL (reference sequence). Here the CDR3 DNA reads TGTGCCAGCAGCTCTAACAGGGGAGGCAATCAGCCCCAGCATTTT. Amino acids: CASSSNRGGNQPQHF.

This chain uses TRBV5-1 with TRBJ2-1, with a tentative D call TRBD1 (6 bases). The CDR3 is 14 residues long. Germline V CDR1 and CDR2: SGHRS, YFSETQ. The V end was cut by 4 bases, the J end by 0 bases, with 8 bases between. CDR3 protein: CASSRTASYNEQFF. Written as DNA, the CDR3 is TGCGCCAGCAGCCGGACAGCCTCCTACAATGAGCAGTTCTTC.